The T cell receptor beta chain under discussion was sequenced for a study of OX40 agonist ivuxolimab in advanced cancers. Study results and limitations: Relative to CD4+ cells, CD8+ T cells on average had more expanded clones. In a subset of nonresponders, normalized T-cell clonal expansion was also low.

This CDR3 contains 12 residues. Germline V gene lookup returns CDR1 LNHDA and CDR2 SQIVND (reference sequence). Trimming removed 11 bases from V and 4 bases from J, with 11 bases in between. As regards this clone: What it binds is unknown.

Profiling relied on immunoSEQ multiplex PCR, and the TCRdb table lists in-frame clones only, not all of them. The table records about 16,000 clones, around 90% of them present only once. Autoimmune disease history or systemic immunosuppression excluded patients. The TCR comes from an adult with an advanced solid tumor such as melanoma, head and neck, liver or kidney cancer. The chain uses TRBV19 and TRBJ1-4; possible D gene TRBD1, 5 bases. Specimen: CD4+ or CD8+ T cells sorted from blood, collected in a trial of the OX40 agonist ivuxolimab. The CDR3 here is CASRDGNEKLFF. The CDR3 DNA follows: TGTGCCTCCCGGGACGGTAATGAAAAACTGTTTTTT.